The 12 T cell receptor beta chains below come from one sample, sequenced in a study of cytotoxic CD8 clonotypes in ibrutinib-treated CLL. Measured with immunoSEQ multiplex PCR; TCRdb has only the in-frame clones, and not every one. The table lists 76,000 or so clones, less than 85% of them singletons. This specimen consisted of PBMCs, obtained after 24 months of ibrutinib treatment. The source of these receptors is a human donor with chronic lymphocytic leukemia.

The CDR3 region has the DNA TGTGCCAGCAGCCATAGCGGGAGATTGGATACGCAGTATTTT. The encoded protein is CASSHSGRLDTQYF. This chain links TRBV5-4 with TRBJ2-3, with 9 bases lining up with TRBD2. With V trimmed by 4 bases and J by 6 bases, 6 bases remained unmatched. Germline loops: CDR1 SGHNT, CDR2 YYREEE (reference sequence). The CDR3 is 14 amino acids.

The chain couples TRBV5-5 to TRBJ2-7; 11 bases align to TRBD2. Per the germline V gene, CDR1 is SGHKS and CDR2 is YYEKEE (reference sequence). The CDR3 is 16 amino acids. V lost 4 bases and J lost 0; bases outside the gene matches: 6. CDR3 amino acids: CASSRFSGRASYEQYF. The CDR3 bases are TGTGCCAGCAGCCGATTTAGCGGGAGGGCCTCCTACGAGCAGTACTTC.

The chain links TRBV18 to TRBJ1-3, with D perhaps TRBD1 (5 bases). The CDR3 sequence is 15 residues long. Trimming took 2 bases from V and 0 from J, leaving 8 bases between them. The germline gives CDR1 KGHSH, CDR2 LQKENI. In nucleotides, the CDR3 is TGTGCCAGCTCACCAGGGGCCGACTCTGGAAACACCATATATTTT. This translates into CASSPGADSGNTIYF.

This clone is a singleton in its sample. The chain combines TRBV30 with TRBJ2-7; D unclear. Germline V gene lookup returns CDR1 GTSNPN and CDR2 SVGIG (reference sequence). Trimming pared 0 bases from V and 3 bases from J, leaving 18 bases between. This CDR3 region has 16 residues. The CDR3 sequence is CAWSVGELNLNYEQYF. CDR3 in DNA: TGTGCCTGGAGTGTAGGTGAGCTAAATTTGAACTACGAGCAGTACTTC.

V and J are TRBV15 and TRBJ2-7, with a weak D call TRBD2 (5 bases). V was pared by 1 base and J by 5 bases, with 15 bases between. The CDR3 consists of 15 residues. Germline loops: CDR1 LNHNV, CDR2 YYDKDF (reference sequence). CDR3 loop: CATSRAGSGNNEQYF. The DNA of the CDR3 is TGTGCCACCAGCAGAGCCGGTTCGGGGAACAACGAGCAGTACTTC.

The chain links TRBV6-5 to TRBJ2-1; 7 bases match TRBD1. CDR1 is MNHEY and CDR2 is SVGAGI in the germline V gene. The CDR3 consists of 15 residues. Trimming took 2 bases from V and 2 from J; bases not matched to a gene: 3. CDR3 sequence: CASSYAGTAYNEQFF. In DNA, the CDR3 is TGTGCCAGCAGTTACGCAGGGACAGCCTACAATGAGCAGTTCTTC.

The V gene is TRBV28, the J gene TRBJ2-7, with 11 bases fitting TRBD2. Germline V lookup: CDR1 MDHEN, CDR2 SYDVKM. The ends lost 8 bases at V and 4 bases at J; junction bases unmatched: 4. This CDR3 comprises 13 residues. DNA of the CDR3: TGTGCCAGCCTAGCGGGAGGAGGGTACGAGCAGTACTTC. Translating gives CASLAGGGYEQYF.

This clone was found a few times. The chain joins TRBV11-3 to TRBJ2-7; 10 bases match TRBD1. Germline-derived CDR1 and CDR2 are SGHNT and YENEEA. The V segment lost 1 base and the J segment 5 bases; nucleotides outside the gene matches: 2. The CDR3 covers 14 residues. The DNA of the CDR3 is TGTGCCAGCAGCTTAGGGGACAGGGGCAACGAGCAGTACTTC. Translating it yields CASSLGDRGNEQYF.

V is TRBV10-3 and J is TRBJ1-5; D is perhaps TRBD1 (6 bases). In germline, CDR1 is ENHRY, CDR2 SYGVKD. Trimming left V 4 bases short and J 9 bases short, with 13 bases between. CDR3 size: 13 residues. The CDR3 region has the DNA TGTGCCATCAGTGGGGACAAGACGGGGCCCCAGCATTTT. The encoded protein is CAISGDKTGPQHF.

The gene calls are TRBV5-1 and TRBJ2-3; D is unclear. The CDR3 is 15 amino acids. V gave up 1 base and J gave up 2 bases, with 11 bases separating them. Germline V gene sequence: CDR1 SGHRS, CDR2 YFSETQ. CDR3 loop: CASSLRLGATDTQYF. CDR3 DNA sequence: TGCGCCAGCAGCTTGCGGCTAGGTGCCACAGATACGCAGTATTTT.

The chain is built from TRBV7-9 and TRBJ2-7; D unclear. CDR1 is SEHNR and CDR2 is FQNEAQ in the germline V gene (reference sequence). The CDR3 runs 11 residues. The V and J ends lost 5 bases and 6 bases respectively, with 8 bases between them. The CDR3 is CASSRRLEQYF. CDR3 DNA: TGTGCCAGCAGCAGAAGACTCGAGCAGTACTTC.

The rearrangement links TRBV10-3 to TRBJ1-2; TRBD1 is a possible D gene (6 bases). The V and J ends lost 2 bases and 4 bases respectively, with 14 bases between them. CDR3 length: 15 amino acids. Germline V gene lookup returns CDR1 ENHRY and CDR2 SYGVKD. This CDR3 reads CAISEGRQESYGYTF. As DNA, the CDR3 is TGTGCCATCAGTGAGGGCAGACAGGAGAGCTATGGCTACACCTTC.